This T cell receptor beta chain came from a study of blood T cell repertoires in COVID-19. Study context: Nucleic acid was either cDNA or gDNA, and it came from T cells, B-cell-depleted T cells, or PBMCs.

Assay: immunoSEQ multiplex PCR; the TCRdb copy retains only in-frame clones and omits some. The sample has 200,000 or so clones, 80% to 90% seen once. This clone was observed a single time. The sequenced sample consisted of PBMCs or T cells enriched from blood (not recorded which). This sequence originates from a middle-aged woman with acute COVID-19.

The CDR3 here is CASMLGDGYTF. The CDR3 DNA reads as TGTGCCAGCATGCTGGGCGATGGCTACACCTTC. The rearrangement uses TRBV12-3 or TRBV12-4 and TRBJ1-2; no firm D call. The CDR3 contains 11 residues. V was clipped by 7 bases and J by 6 bases, with 9 bases between them.